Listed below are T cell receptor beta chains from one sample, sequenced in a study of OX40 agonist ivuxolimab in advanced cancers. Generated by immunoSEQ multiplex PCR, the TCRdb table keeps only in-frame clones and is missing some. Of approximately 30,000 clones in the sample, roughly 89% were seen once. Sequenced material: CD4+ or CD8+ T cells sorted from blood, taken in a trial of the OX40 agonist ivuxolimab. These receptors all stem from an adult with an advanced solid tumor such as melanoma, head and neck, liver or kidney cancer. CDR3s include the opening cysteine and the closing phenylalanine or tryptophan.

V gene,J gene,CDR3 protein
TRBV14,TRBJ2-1,CASSQVKNEQFF
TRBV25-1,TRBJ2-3,CASSELAELTDTQYF
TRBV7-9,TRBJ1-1,CASSSPDRTHTEAFF
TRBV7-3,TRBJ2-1,CASSIQGAGLYNEQFF
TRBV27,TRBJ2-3,CASSYDTNGGSTDTQYF
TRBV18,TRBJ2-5,CASSPPATQRETQYF
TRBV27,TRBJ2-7,CASSSRPGEQYF
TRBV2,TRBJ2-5,CASKSGRLETQYF
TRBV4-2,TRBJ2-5,CASSLEGTGQETQYF
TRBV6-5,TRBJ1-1,CASRYRVNTEAFF
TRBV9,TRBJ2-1,CASSVVVGSYNEQFF